The 20 T cell receptor beta chains reported below all come from one sample, sequenced in a study of patients and donors after allogeneic stem cell transplantation. MiXCR was run by TCRdb on the RT-PCR reads, yielding one entry per CDR3 protein. The sample gives approximately 200,000 distinct CDR3 sequences, roughly 38% of which show up once; 11% is in the top ten. Material: blood, either unsorted or a sorted T cell fraction (not recorded which). Every receptor here comes from a human donor who was either an allogeneic HSCT recipient or a stem cell or donor lymphocyte infusion donor (not recorded which). It is not recorded whose cells these are; they may come from a transplant donor.

The table lists this clonotype with many counts. The chain couples TRBV5-1 to TRBJ1-1, with no clear D. Germline values: CDR1 SGHRS, CDR2 YFSETQ. This CDR3 is 15 amino acids long. Trimming cost V 0 bases and J 4 bases, with 13 bases left between them. In DNA form, the CDR3 reads TGCGCCAGCAGCTTGGCCGCGATGCAAATCACTGAAGCTTTCTTT. This codes for CASSLAAMQITEAFF.

The V and J genes are TRBV4-2 and TRBJ1-2; no clear D. This CDR3 region has 18 residues. V was trimmed by 1 base and J by 0 bases, leaving 18 bases between them. Per the germline V gene, CDR1 is LGHNA and CDR2 is YNFKEQ. CDR3 protein: CASSQVGGRPGTNYGYTF. CDR3 bases: TGTGCCAGCAGCCAAGTCGGCGGCAGACCCGGCACTAACTATGGCTACACCTTC.

The chain has TRBV18 and TRBJ1-1; unclear D gene. Germline V gene sequence: CDR1 KGHSH, CDR2 LQKENI. V lost 6 bases and J lost 1, with 3 bases in between. The CDR3 has 11 residues. CDR3 protein: CASSANTEAFF. CDR3 nucleotides: TGTGCCAGCTCGGCGAACACTGAAGCTTTCTTT.

The chain carries TRBV10-2 and TRBJ1-5; maybe TRBD1 (5 bases). The germline V gene encodes CDR1 WSHSY and CDR2 SAAADI. The length of the CDR3 is 17 residues. Trimming stripped 6 bases from V and 2 bases from J, with 20 bases between. CDR3 DNA: TGCGCCAGCAGCTCCTATGGGACGGGCAGGGGCAATCAGCCCCAGCATTTT. Translating gives CASSSYGTGRGNQPQHF.

This clonotype was counted a few times. This chain connects TRBV12-3 or TRBV12-4 to TRBJ1-6, with D possibly being TRBD1 (5 bases). This CDR3 is built from 12 residues. The V gene lost 7 bases and the J gene lost 7 bases, with 8 bases spanning the gap. Written as DNA, the CDR3 is TGTGCCAGCAATAGACAGAATTCACCCCTCCACTTT. Translation: CASNRQNSPLHF.

CDR3 coding DNA: TGTGCCACCATAGCCTCGACAGGGACCTACGAGCAGTACTTC. Translating it yields CATIASTGTYEQYF. The V and J genes are TRBV10-3 and TRBJ2-7; 7 bases align to TRBD1. The CDR3 is 14 residues long. With V trimmed by 10 bases and J by 2 bases, 11 bases remained unmatched. Germline V gene data show CDR1 as ENHRY and CDR2 as SYGVKD.

The chain has TRBV11-2 and TRBJ1-1; a weak D match, TRBD1 (5 bases). The V end was cut by 5 bases, the J end by 4 bases, with 14 bases between. The CDR3 totals 14 residues. The germline V gene encodes CDR1 SGHAT and CDR2 FQNNGV. The CDR3 sequence is CASSPTGTGTEAFF. In DNA form, the CDR3 reads TGTGCCAGCAGCCCCACCGGGACGGGCACTGAAGCTTTCTTT.

The rearrangement uses TRBV4-3 and TRBJ1-1; a weak D match, TRBD1 (5 bases). The germline CDR1 and CDR2 sequences are LGHNA and YSLEER. Trimming took off 0 bases at V and 2 bases at J, with 10 bases between the two ends. The CDR3 runs to 15 residues. CDR3 DNA sequence: TGCGCCAGCAGCCAAGATTCACAGGTTAACACTGAAGCTTTCTTT. This translates into CASSQDSQVNTEAFF.

J is TRBJ1-5 and V is TRBV11-3, with TRBD1 identical over 9 bases. This CDR3 contains 16 residues. V shed 3 bases and J 1 base; nucleotides not matched to a gene: 4. Germline V lookup: CDR1 SGHNT, CDR2 YENEEA. The CDR3 sequence is CASSFHRGPSNQPQHF. In DNA form, the CDR3 reads TGTGCCAGCAGCTTTCACAGGGGGCCGAGCAATCAGCCCCAGCATTTT.

The sample holds many counts of this clonotype. J is TRBJ1-5 and V is TRBV4-3; no reliable D call. Germline lookup yields CDR1 LGHNA and CDR2 YSLEER. V was cut by 0 bases and J by 6 bases, with 6 bases left in between. The CDR3 sequence is 13 residues long. CDR3 DNA: TGCGCCAGCAGCCAAGATCGGGTTCAGCCCCAGCATTTT. The encoded protein is CASSQDRVQPQHF.

The chain combines TRBV18 with TRBJ2-3; no firm D call. V lost 7 bases and J lost 2, with 16 bases in between. CDR1 is KGHSH and CDR2 is LQKENI in the germline V gene. This CDR3 has 15 residues. In DNA, the CDR3 is TGTGCCAGCTTCGTTGGACGCCCGACCACAGATACGCAGTATTTT. This codes for CASFVGRPTTDTQYF.

This clonotype was found a few times. This chain connects TRBV20-1 to TRBJ1-5; no firm D call. The CDR3 totals 13 residues. The V end was cut by 3 bases, the J end by 3 bases, with 9 bases between. Looked up from germline, CDR1 is DFQATT and CDR2 is SNEGSKA (reference sequence). CDR3 protein: CSARGSTNQPQHF. DNA of the CDR3: TGCAGTGCTAGGGGCAGCACCAATCAGCCCCAGCATTTT.

The V gene is TRBV7-6, the J gene TRBJ1-3; 7 bases map to TRBD1. From germline, CDR1 is SGHVS and CDR2 FNYEAQ. V lost 0 bases and J lost 2; bases outside the gene matches: 1. The CDR3 is 15 residues long. The CDR3 DNA sequence: TGTGCCAGCAGCTTAGCCGACAGGGCTGGAAACACCATATATTTT. Translating it yields CASSLADRAGNTIYF.

The chain carries TRBV5-1 and TRBJ1-2, with no clear D. V was cut by 1 base and J by 2 bases, with 9 bases left in between. Germline V gene sequence: CDR1 SGHRS, CDR2 YFSETQ. This CDR3 has 14 amino acids. CDR3 in amino acids: CASSLIADNYGYTF. In nucleotides, the CDR3 is TGCGCCAGCAGCTTGATCGCAGACAACTATGGCTACACCTTC.

This clonotype appeared a few times. The genes are TRBV27 and TRBJ2-7, with 10 bases fitting TRBD1. CDR1 and CDR2 (germline): MNHEY, SMNVEV (reference sequence). The CDR3 is 14 residues long. The trim removed 3 bases at V and 3 bases at J, leaving 2 bases unmatched. CDR3 in DNA: TGTGCCAGCAGTTTTGGGACAGGGGTCTACGAGCAGTACTTC. Protein sequence: CASSFGTGVYEQYF.

The chain is built from TRBV5-1 and TRBJ1-6, with D tentatively TRBD1 (5 bases). CDR1 SGHRS and CDR2 YFSETQ come from the germline V gene. The V gene lost 6 bases and the J gene lost 6 bases, with 16 bases spanning the gap. This CDR3 spans 15 amino acids. The CDR3 loop reads CASTDTASRNSPLHF. For the CDR3, the DNA is TGCGCCAGCACGGACACCGCCTCTCGTAATTCACCCCTCCACTTT.

CDR3 coding DNA: TGTGCCAGCAGCCATCGGACAGGGAGCAATTCACCCCTCCACTTT. This codes for CASSHRTGSNSPLHF. This chain connects TRBV3-1 to TRBJ1-6; 8 bases map to TRBD1. The CDR3 sequence is 15 residues long. After removal of 3 bases from V and 7 bases from J, the junction contained 5 bases not matched to a gene. Germline V gene data show CDR1 as LGHDT and CDR2 as YNNKEL (reference sequence).

This clonotype was detected only a few times. The V gene is TRBV19, the J gene TRBJ1-2, with no clear D. Germline V gene sequence: CDR1 LNHDA, CDR2 SQIVND (reference sequence). This CDR3 is 11 amino acids long. Trimming removed 6 bases from V and 2 bases from J, with 4 bases in between. CDR3 amino acids: CASRDNYGYTF. The CDR3 coding sequence is TGTGCCAGTAGGGACAACTATGGCTACACCTTC.

A word on this clonotype: Lacking the conserved final phenylalanine or tryptophan, this CDR3 likely reflects a read error. This sequence joins TRBV28 and TRBJ1-1; D not resolved. CDR1 is MDHEN and CDR2 is SYDVKM in the germline V gene. The CDR3 is made up of 16 amino acids. Trimming cost V 5 bases and J 7 bases, with 23 bases left between them. The CDR3 sequence: CASSPKVRGQNREAFL. For the CDR3, the DNA is TGTGCCAGCAGTCCCAAGGTCCGTGGGCAGAACCGTGAAGCTTTCTTG.

The sample holds a few counts of this clonotype. The CDR3 sequence is CASSPPGRMNTEAFF. For the CDR3, the DNA is TGTGCCAGCAGCCCACCAGGACGGATGAACACTGAAGCTTTCTTT. The chain links TRBV3-1 to TRBJ1-1; D is unresolved. Between the trimmed V and J ends, which lost 4 bases and 0 bases, there was a span of 12 bases. The CDR3 runs 15 residues. Germline V CDR1 and CDR2: LGHDT, YNNKEL (reference sequence).